The 32 T cell receptor beta chains below were found in one sample sequenced in a study of identical twins. From the 5' RACE reads, TCRdb called clonotypes with MiXCR, one entry per CDR3 protein. The table shows about 810,000 distinct CDR3 sequences, with roughly an eighth occurring only once. This sample was shared with a second study, whose subject was yellow fever vaccine responses in identical twins.

Sequencing used PBMCs. All receptors derive from a woman aged 18-29 years in good health.

The chain has TRBV11-2 and TRBJ1-1; 9 bases line up with TRBD1. In germline, CDR1 is SGHAT, CDR2 FQNNGV. The V segment lost 8 bases and the J segment 0 bases; nucleotides outside the gene matches: 7. The CDR3 has 15 residues. In nucleotides, the CDR3 is TGTGCCAGCCGCGCGACAGGGGGGCTGAACACTGAAGCTTTCTTT. It specifies CASRATGGLNTEAFF.

This chain uses TRBV7-6 with TRBJ2-1; D remains unclear. Trimming took 8 bases from V and 0 from J, leaving 5 bases between them. This CDR3 has 12 amino acids. CDR1 and CDR2 (germline): SGHVS, FNYEAQ. The CDR3 bases are TGTGCCAGCCAGGACTCCTACAATGAGCAGTTCTTC. This sequence encodes CASQDSYNEQFF. Variable domain in full (rest from reference TRBV7-6 and TRBJ2-1): GAGVSQSPRYKVTKRGQDVALRCDPISGHVSLYWYRQALGQGPEFLTYFNYEAQQDKSGLPNDRFSAERPEGSISTLTIQRTEQRDSAMYRCASQDSYNEQFFGPGTRLTVL.

This clonotype came up a few times. The J gene is TRBJ2-2, the V gene TRBV7-9, with D maybe TRBD1 (7 bases). There are 17 residues in the CDR3. Germline CDR1 and CDR2: SEHNR and FQNEAQ (reference sequence). The germline V and J ends were trimmed by 4 bases and 4 bases, with 19 bases remaining between them. The CDR3 DNA sequence: TGTGCCAGCAGCTCCCCCCGAGGAGGGGGCGCCACCGGGGAGCTGTTTTTT. Amino acid sequence: CASSSPRGGGATGELFF.

This clonotype was counted only a few times. V gene TRBV4-1 combines with J gene TRBJ2-1; no clear D. Per the germline V gene, CDR1 is MGHRA and CDR2 is YSYEKL. The CDR3 runs to 13 residues. Trimming removed 1 base from V and 9 bases from J, with 10 bases in between. CDR3 protein: CASSQGDVFEQFF. The CDR3 coding sequence is TGCGCCAGCAGCCAAGGCGATGTCTTTGAGCAGTTCTTC.

Turning to this clonotype: With a much larger clone just one base away, this may be a read error. V usage is TRBV5-1 and J usage is TRBJ1-1, with D uncertain. Germline values: CDR1 SGHRS, CDR2 YFSETQ. V lost 1 base, J lost 4 bases, and 17 bases lay in between. CDR3 length: 16 residues. The CDR3 DNA reads as TGCGCCAGCAGCTTGTCCCCAGAGGTGGTTGCCACTGAAGCTTTCTTT. It is translated as CASSLSPEVVATEAFF.

This clonotype was seen only a few times. The chain joins TRBV20-1 to TRBJ1-3; maybe TRBD1 (5 bases). Germline CDR1 is DFQATT and CDR2 is SNEGSKA (reference sequence). The CDR3 loop spans 16 amino acids. The V gene lost 3 bases and the J gene lost 0 bases, with 15 bases spanning the gap. The CDR3 region is CSASTSPDTSGNTIYF. The CDR3 DNA sequence: TGCAGTGCTAGTACAAGTCCGGACACCTCTGGAAACACCATATATTTT.

A few counts support this clonotype. This chain uses TRBV6-1 with TRBJ2-7, with 7 bases identical to TRBD2. V was clipped by 6 bases and J by 0 bases; unmatched bases: 14. From germline, CDR1 is MNHNS and CDR2 SASEGT. The CDR3 totals 17 residues. The chain's CDR3 is CASSRYPSGASSYEQYV. CDR3 DNA: TGTGCCAGCAGCCGCTACCCCAGCGGGGCAAGCTCCTACGAGCAGTACGTC.

This chain uses TRBV24-1 with TRBJ2-7, with no clear D. Trimming took 4 bases from V and 2 from J, leaving 11 bases between them. CDR1 and CDR2 from the germline V gene are KGHDR and SFDVKD. The CDR3 length is 14 residues. The CDR3 protein is CATSEHPPPYEQYF. As DNA, the CDR3 is TGTGCCACCAGTGAGCATCCACCCCCCTACGAGCAGTACTTC.

This clonotype showed up many times. This sequence joins TRBV12-3 or TRBV12-4 and TRBJ2-2, with 9 nucleotides matching TRBD1. The CDR3 loop spans 15 amino acids. Germline trimming cut 5 bases from V and 5 bases from J; bases unmatched to any gene: 6. CDR3 protein: CASSPQTGGTGELFF. The CDR3, as DNA: TGTGCCAGCAGTCCCCAGACAGGGGGGACCGGGGAGCTGTTTTTT.

This clonotype appeared a few times. The CDR3 DNA is TGTGCCAGCAGTCCTTCCCGGCAGGGGAACACCGGGGAGCTGTTTTTT. Its protein product is CASSPSRQGNTGELFF. V and J are TRBV12-3 or TRBV12-4 and TRBJ2-2; D may be TRBD1 (5 bases). Trimming stripped 5 bases from V and 1 base from J, with 14 bases between. The CDR3 runs to 16 residues.

This clonotype was picked up many times. The V gene is TRBV7-2, the J gene TRBJ2-5; 9 nucleotides align to TRBD1. Germline CDR1 reads SGHTA; CDR2 reads FQGNSA. The CDR3 covers 15 residues. The trim removed 5 bases at V and 2 bases at J, leaving 6 bases unmatched. CDR3 in amino acids: CASSHGTGPQETQYF. Written as DNA, the CDR3 is TGTGCCAGCAGCCACGGGACAGGGCCTCAAGAGACCCAGTACTTC.

The chain is built from TRBV28 and TRBJ1-5; D uncertain. The V gene lost 1 base and the J gene lost 6 bases, with 4 bases spanning the gap. Germline CDR1 is MDHEN and CDR2 is SYDVKM. This CDR3 comprises 12 residues. The CDR3, as DNA: TGTGCCAGCAGTTTATTTGCTCAGCCCCAGCATTTT. Encoded protein: CASSLFAQPQHF.

This clonotype appeared many times. The V and J genes are TRBV29-1 and TRBJ1-1; no clear D. The length of the CDR3 is 12 residues. CDR1 is SQVTM and CDR2 is ANQGSEA in the germline V gene. Between the trimmed V and J ends, which lost 7 bases and 0 bases, there was a span of 9 bases. The CDR3 loop reads CSAPNMNTEAFF. The CDR3 coding sequence is TGCAGCGCTCCAAACATGAACACTGAAGCTTTCTTT.

A few counts support this clonotype. V is TRBV20-1 and J is TRBJ1-2; D not certain. The CDR3 covers 12 residues. CDR1 and CDR2 (germline): DFQATT, SNEGSKA (reference sequence). Deletions cut 2 bases from V and 8 bases from J, with 12 bases between. The CDR3 protein is CSARSGFSGYTF. Here the CDR3 DNA reads TGCAGTGCTAGATCGGGGTTTAGCGGCTACACCTTC.

This clonotype has only a few counts. The chain links TRBV3-1 to TRBJ1-3; D not resolved. There are 17 residues in the CDR3. CDR1 is LGHDT and CDR2 is YNNKEL in the germline V gene (reference sequence). Deletions cut 4 bases from V and 1 base from J, with 17 bases between. Here the CDR3 reads CASSLKARTWSGNTIYF. The CDR3 bases are TGTGCCAGCAGCCTAAAAGCCCGGACGTGGTCTGGAAACACCATATATTTT.

This clonotype showed up many times. The chain employs TRBV12-3 or TRBV12-4 and TRBJ1-5; the D gene is possibly TRBD1 (6 bases). V was shortened by 7 bases and J by 1 base, with 8 bases between the two germline ends. The CDR3 runs to 13 residues. CDR3 sequence reads: CASNTGSNQPQHF. The CDR3 DNA reads as TGTGCCAGCAATACAGGGAGCAATCAGCCCCAGCATTTT.

This clonotype was counted between two and nine times. The V call is TRBV27, the J call TRBJ2-7; D may correspond to TRBD1 or TRBD2 (6 bases each). Germline V gene lookup returns CDR1 MNHEY and CDR2 SMNVEV (reference sequence). The CDR3 is made up of 15 amino acids. V was clipped by 4 bases and J by 5 bases, with 18 bases between them. The CDR3 nucleotides read TGTGCCAGCAGTTCCCTCGTAGGGGGGCGGGACGAGCAGTACTTC. Residues: CASSSLVGGRDEQYF.

There are a few counts of this clonotype. The J gene is TRBJ2-1, the V gene TRBV18; D is uncertain. The CDR3 runs 16 residues. V lost 3 bases to trimming and J lost 2 bases, with 14 bases between them. Germline V CDR1 and CDR2: KGHSH, LQKENI. CDR3 sequence reads: CASSPRAGGTYNEQFF. CDR3 DNA sequence: TGTGCCAGCTCACCTCGGGCAGGTGGGACCTACAATGAGCAGTTCTTC.

V and J are TRBV24-1 and TRBJ2-3; possibly TRBD2 for D (5 bases). Trimming left V 5 bases short and J 3 bases short, with 5 bases between. The CDR3 has 12 residues. Germline loops: CDR1 KGHDR, CDR2 SFDVKD. The CDR3 region is CATSAGTDTQYF. CDR3 DNA sequence: TGTGCCACCAGTGCGGGAACAGATACGCAGTATTTT.

This clonotype was seen repeatedly, ten times or more. The chain is built from TRBV5-1 and TRBJ2-2; 13 nucleotides align to TRBD2. Germline CDR1 and CDR2: SGHRS and YFSETQ. Trimming at V came to 6 bases and at J to 1 base, leaving 3 bases not matched to a gene. This CDR3 has 16 amino acids. CDR3 amino acids: CASTRLAGGNTGELFF. CDR3 DNA: TGCGCCAGCACCAGACTAGCGGGGGGGAACACCGGGGAGCTGTTTTTT.

This clonotype was counted many times. V usage is TRBV3-1 and J usage is TRBJ2-1; possible D gene TRBD2, 5 bases. Per germline, CDR1 LGHDT and CDR2 YNNKEL (reference sequence). This CDR3 is built from 13 residues. Deletions cut 1 base from V and 9 bases from J, with 10 bases between. This CDR3 reads CASSQASSGEQFF. The CDR3 coding sequence is TGTGCCAGCAGCCAAGCGTCGAGCGGTGAGCAGTTCTTC.

This clonotype was observed a few times. This sequence joins TRBV7-8 and TRBJ2-1; 12 bases are a match to TRBD2. Trimming at V came to 1 base and at J to 6 bases, leaving 13 bases not matched to a gene. The CDR3 consists of 19 residues. Per germline, CDR1 SGHVS and CDR2 FQNEAQ. CDR3 region: CASSLGLAGARTFRNEQFF. The CDR3 DNA follows: TGTGCCAGCAGCTTAGGACTAGCGGGAGCCCGGACCTTTCGCAATGAGCAGTTCTTC.

This clonotype was counted only a few times. The chain joins TRBV12-3 or TRBV12-4 to TRBJ2-3; D remains unclear. This CDR3 has 15 amino acids. V was shortened by 1 base and J by 0 bases, with 8 bases between the two germline ends. CDR3 amino acids: CASSLGARSTDTQYF. Written as DNA, the CDR3 is TGTGCCAGCAGTTTAGGGGCTAGGAGCACAGATACGCAGTATTTT.

This clonotype was seen a few times. The CDR3 region has the DNA TGTGCCAGCAGCCAAGATTATAGGGATCGGGTCAAAAACATTCAGTACTTC. Residues: CASSQDYRDRVKNIQYF. The chain joins TRBV14 to TRBJ2-4, with D hard to call. The CDR3 loop spans 17 amino acids. CDR1 is SGHDN, CDR2 FVKESK, per germline. V lost 0 bases to trimming and J lost 3 bases, with 15 bases between them.

The CDR3 sequence is CASSEDASYARETQYF. The CDR3 DNA is TGTGCCAGCAGTGAGGACGCTAGCTACGCCCGGGAGACCCAGTACTTC. V is TRBV6-1 and J is TRBJ2-5, with D possibly TRBD2 on 5 matching bases. CDR1 is MNHNS, CDR2 SASEGT, per germline. The CDR3 spans 16 residues. Trimming removed 3 bases at V and 5 bases at J, with 19 bases between.

This clonotype came up many times. The chain carries TRBV28 and TRBJ2-1, with 10 bases lining up with TRBD2. This CDR3 comprises 15 residues. CDR1 and CDR2 (germline): MDHEN, SYDVKM. V lost 8 bases to trimming and J lost 4 bases; unmatched junction nucleotides: 8. Here the CDR3 reads CASVGPSGGYNEQFF. CDR3 coding DNA: TGTGCCAGCGTGGGTCCTAGCGGGGGATACAATGAGCAGTTCTTC. The full variable domain, with the rest looked up from reference TRBV28 and TRBJ2-1, is DVKVTQSSRYLVKRTGEKVFLECVQDMDHENMFWYRQDPGLGLRLIYFSYDVKMKEKGDIPEGYSVSREKKERFSLILESASTNQTSMYLCASVGPSGGYNEQFFGPGTRLTVL.

This clonotype was seen a few times. V is TRBV15 and J is TRBJ2-2; TRBD1 agrees at 7 bases. V was pared by 5 bases and J by 0 bases, with 6 bases of the junction left unmatched. CDR3 size: 16 residues. Germline CDR1 reads LNHNV; CDR2 reads YYDKDF (reference sequence). The CDR3 nucleotides are TGTGCCACCAGCGCCGACAGGGCCTCGAACACCGGGGAGCTGTTTTTT. Translation: CATSADRASNTGELFF.

The chain joins TRBV15 to TRBJ2-1, with 10 positions matching TRBD2. Losses at the gene ends were 3 bases for V and 6 bases for J; bases not matched to a gene: 5. This CDR3 spans 15 amino acids. Germline V lookup: CDR1 LNHNV, CDR2 YYDKDF (reference sequence). The CDR3 DNA sequence: TGTGCCACCAGCAGGCTTAGCGGGAGGAGCAATGAGCAGTTCTTC. Its translation: CATSRLSGRSNEQFF.

The chain recombines TRBV5-1 with TRBJ1-4, with D possibly matching TRBD1 (5 bases). This CDR3 region has 16 residues. The germline V and J ends were trimmed by 4 bases and 4 bases, with 17 bases remaining between them. Germline V gene data show CDR1 as SGHRS and CDR2 as YFSETQ. CDR3 sequence: CASSLAVGAYNEKLFF. CDR3 sequence (DNA): TGCGCCAGCAGCCTGGCGGTCGGGGCGTATAATGAAAAACTGTTTTTT. Drawing the rest from reference TRBV5-1 and TRBJ1-4, the complete variable domain is KAGVTQTPRYLIKTRGQQVTLSCSPISGHRSVSWYQQTPGQGLQFLFEYFSETQRNKGNFPGRFSGRQFSNSRSEMNVSTLELGDSALYLCASSLAVGAYNEKLFFGSGTQLSVL.

This clonotype occurred many times. The rearrangement uses TRBV10-3 and TRBJ2-7; 10 bases line up with TRBD2. Germline CDR1 and CDR2: ENHRY and SYGVKD. This CDR3 comprises 15 residues. Trimming removed 4 bases from V and 7 bases from J; junction bases left unmatched: 10. The CDR3 DNA reads TGTGCCATCAGTGCGGGGGGTCCTAGCGGGAGTGAGCAGTACTTC. Translated, it gives CAISAGGPSGSEQYF.

This chain links TRBV20-1 with TRBJ1-1; D gene unclear. This CDR3 region has 13 residues. V was trimmed by 5 bases and J by 1 base, leaving 11 bases between them. Germline V gives CDR1 DFQATT, CDR2 SNEGSKA (reference sequence). The CDR3 coding sequence is TGCAGTGCTGGAGGCGGACCGAACACTGAAGCTTTCTTT. Residues: CSAGGGPNTEAFF.

This clonotype was counted a few times. The V gene is TRBV6-5, the J gene TRBJ2-7; a possible D gene is TRBD2 (6 bases). Trimming removed 6 bases from V and 6 bases from J, with 12 bases in between. The V gene's germline CDR1 is MNHEY and CDR2 SVGAGI. CDR3 length: 12 amino acids. The CDR3 region has the DNA TGTGCCAGCAGGACGGGACTTGGCGAGCAGTACGTC. Protein product: CASRTGLGEQYV.